This T cell receptor beta chain was retrieved from a study of blood T cell repertoires in COVID-19. Study-level information: Spain, Italy and the United States supplied samples that represented acute and convalescent COVID-19. The cDNA or gDNA used as material had been derived from T cells, B-cell-depleted T cells, or PBMCs.

This clone was recorded a few times. Germline-derived CDR1 and CDR2 are SEHNR and FQNEAQ (reference sequence). The V and J ends lost 3 bases and 4 bases respectively, with 10 bases between them. There are 14 residues in the CDR3. Source study methods: For nucleated cells, counts were estimated from reference gene primer amplification. TCRdb's table, derived via immunoSEQ multiplex PCR, lists solely in-frame clones and lacks some. From that table come the V and J calls and clone size; the DNA was used to work out D and trimming. Among approximately 75,000 clones listed, roughly 80% were seen once. This sequence originates from a woman of 80 years or more with acute or convalescent COVID-19. The chain is built from TRBV7-9 and TRBJ1-3; D might be TRBD1 (6 bases). The material sequenced was peripheral blood. CDR3 sequence reads: CASSFPGQGNTIYF. CDR3 coding DNA: TGTGCCAGCAGCTTTCCCGGACAGGGAAACACCATATATTTT.